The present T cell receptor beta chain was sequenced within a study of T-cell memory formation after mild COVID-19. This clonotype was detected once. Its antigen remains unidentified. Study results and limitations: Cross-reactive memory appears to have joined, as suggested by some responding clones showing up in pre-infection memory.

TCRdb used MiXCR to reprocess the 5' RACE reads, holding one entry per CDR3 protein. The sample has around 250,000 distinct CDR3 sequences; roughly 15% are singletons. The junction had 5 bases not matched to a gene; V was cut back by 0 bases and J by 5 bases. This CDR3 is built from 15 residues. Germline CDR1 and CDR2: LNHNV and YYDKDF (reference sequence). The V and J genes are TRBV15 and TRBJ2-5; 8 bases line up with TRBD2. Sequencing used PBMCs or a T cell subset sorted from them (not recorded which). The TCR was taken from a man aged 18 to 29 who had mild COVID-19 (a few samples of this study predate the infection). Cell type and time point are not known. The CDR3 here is CATSRDASGSETQYF. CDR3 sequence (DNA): TGTGCCACCAGCAGAGATGCAAGCGGGAGTGAGACCCAGTACTTC.